These 17 T cell receptor beta chains came from one sample sequenced in a study of shared clonotypes between healthy human individuals. TCRdb's copy holds only in-frame clones and misses some; the assay was immunoSEQ multiplex PCR. Here the sample spans about 1.9 million clones, about 93% being singletons. CD45RO-negative, CCR7-selected cells formed the naive CD8 fraction, which excluded terminally differentiated effector memory CD45RA+ cells. Sequences were obtained from naive CD8+ T cells from PBMCs. These receptors all come from a man between 18 and 29 years old in good health. Some clones in this sample may be carry-over from other donors' samples.

The genes are TRBV19 and TRBJ2-6, with D unresolved. This CDR3 spans 15 amino acids. Trimming removed 3 bases from V and 1 base from J, with 7 bases in between. CDR1 is LNHDA, CDR2 SQIVND, per germline (reference sequence). The CDR3 DNA sequence: TGTGCCAGTAGTATGTTCGGATCTGGGGCCAACGTCCTGACTTTC. As protein: CASSMFGSGANVLTF.

This chain connects TRBV29-1 to TRBJ1-2, with 9 bases identical to TRBD1. Germline assignment: CDR1 SQVTM and CDR2 ANQGSEA. The CDR3 is 12 residues long. Germline trimming cut 6 bases from V and 7 bases from J; bases unmatched to any gene: 6. The CDR3 coding sequence is TGCAGCGTCGTTACAGGGGGCGGTGGCTACACCTTC. It translates to CSVVTGGGGYTF. Full variable domain (remainder filled in from reference TRBV29-1 and TRBJ1-2): SAVISQKPSRDICQRGTSLTIQCQVDSQVTMMFWYRQQPGQSLTLIATANQGSEATYESGFVIDKFPISRPNLTFSTLTVSNMSPEDSSIYLCSVVTGGGGYTFGSGTRLTVV.

The rearrangement links TRBV29-1 to TRBJ1-2, with D possibly matching TRBD1 (6 bases). Looked up from germline, CDR1 is SQVTM and CDR2 is ANQGSEA. Trimming shortened V by 6 bases and J by 3 bases, and 14 bases separated the two germline ends. This CDR3 contains 13 residues. Here the CDR3 DNA reads TGCAGCGTGGTGGGGGGCGATCACTATGGCTACACCTTC. Amino acids: CSVVGGDHYGYTF.

The chain recombines TRBV29-1 with TRBJ2-1; tentatively, D is TRBD1 (6 bases). CDR1 is SQVTM and CDR2 is ANQGSEA in the germline V gene. The CDR3 sequence is 15 residues long. The germline V and J ends were trimmed by 6 bases and 1 base, with 16 bases remaining between them. CDR3 sequence: CSVEQGDVSYNEQFF. The CDR3 bases are TGCAGCGTGGAACAGGGAGACGTTTCCTACAATGAGCAGTTCTTC.

This chain links TRBV11-2 with TRBJ2-7; D may be TRBD1 (5 bases). This CDR3 comprises 18 residues. Deletions cut 1 base from V and 3 bases from J, with 22 bases between. Germline CDR1 SGHAT, CDR2 FQNNGV. CDR3 coding DNA: TGTGCCAGCAGCTTAGGTCCCCCTCTAACAGGAAACTACTACGAGCAGTACTTC. This gives the protein CASSLGPPLTGNYYEQYF.

The CDR3 spells CASSPPGAFF. The CDR3 DNA sequence: TGTGCCAGCAGCCCACCAGGAGCTTTCTTT. The chain uses TRBV7-9 and TRBJ1-1; D remains ambiguous. V lost 5 bases to trimming and J lost 10 bases, with 8 bases between them. CDR3 size: 10 residues. Germline CDR1 reads SEHNR; CDR2 reads FQNEAQ (reference sequence).

The CDR3 loop reads CSVEASGYTYEQYF. In DNA form, the CDR3 reads TGCAGCGTTGAGGCGTCAGGTTATACCTACGAGCAGTACTTC. The chain joins TRBV29-1 to TRBJ2-7, with no clear D. Germline V gene lookup returns CDR1 SQVTM and CDR2 ANQGSEA. The CDR3 consists of 14 residues. V lost 3 bases and J 2 bases, leaving 14 bases between the germline ends.

The V gene is TRBV7-9, the J gene TRBJ2-5; a weak D match, TRBD2 (7 bases). V was cut by 5 bases and J by 5 bases, with 15 bases left in between. The CDR3 runs to 14 residues. From germline, CDR1 is SEHNR and CDR2 FQNEAQ (reference sequence). CDR3 DNA sequence: TGTGCCAGCAGCGGCGGGGGCTCGCTGGAGACCCAGTACTTC. Its protein is CASSGGGSLETQYF. Supplemented by reference TRBV7-9 and TRBJ2-5, the full variable domain reads DTGVSQNPRHKITKRGQNVTFRCDPISEHNRLYWYRQTLGQGPEFLTYFQNEAQLEKSRLLSDRFSAERPKGSFSTLEIQRTEQGDSAMYLCASSGGGSLETQYFGPGTRLLVL.

The J gene is TRBJ2-7, the V gene TRBV30, with TRBD2 matching over 9 bases. CDR1 and CDR2 from the germline V gene are GTSNPN and SVGIG (reference sequence). This CDR3 region has 16 residues. V lost 2 bases to trimming and J lost 3 bases; unmatched junction nucleotides: 11. CDR3 bases: TGTGCCTGGAGTCGACCCCTGCTAGCGGGACTCTACGAGCAGTACTTC. Its translation: CAWSRPLLAGLYEQYF.

V gene TRBV7-9 combines with J gene TRBJ1-4; D might be TRBD1 (5 bases). The ends were cut back, 3 bases at V and 5 bases at J, with 10 bases in the middle. Germline V gene data show CDR1 as SEHNR and CDR2 as FQNEAQ (reference sequence). CDR3 size: 14 residues. CDR3 nucleotides: TGTGCCAGCAGCTTTCAACAGGTCAATGAAAAACTGTTTTTT. Protein product: CASSFQQVNEKLFF.

The chain links TRBV27 to TRBJ2-2; 9 bases fit TRBD1. Per the germline V gene, CDR1 is MNHEY and CDR2 is SMNVEV (reference sequence). The CDR3 totals 20 residues. Trimming at V came to 3 bases and at J to 3 bases, leaving 17 bases not matched to a gene. DNA of the CDR3: TGTGCCAGCAGTTTTTCCTTCTCGGCAACCGGGACAGGGTACACCGGGGAGCTGTTTTTT. Protein product: CASSFSFSATGTGYTGELFF.

The rearrangement links TRBV9 to TRBJ1-2, with D perhaps matching TRBD1 (6 bases). Trimming took off 7 bases at V and 1 base at J, with 11 bases between the two ends. This CDR3 contains 13 residues. The germline V gene encodes CDR1 SGDLS and CDR2 YYNGEE. CDR3 DNA: TGTGCCAGCTACGGGGGCAGTAACTATGGCTACACCTTC. It yields the protein CASYGGSNYGYTF.

The sample holds one count of this clone. The rearrangement links TRBV4-3 to TRBJ2-1; D perhaps matches TRBD2 (5 bases). Trimming took 5 bases from V and 7 from J, leaving 12 bases between them. This CDR3 contains 13 residues. The germline CDR1 and CDR2 sequences are LGHNA and YSLEER. The CDR3 DNA reads TGCGCCAGCAGCTCGCGGGTACTGAATGAGCAGTTCTTC. Protein: CASSSRVLNEQFF.

The chain employs TRBV27 and TRBJ2-1, with 10 bases identical to TRBD2. The V and J ends lost 8 bases and 9 bases, in that order; junction bases with no gene match: 10. This CDR3 contains 14 residues. The germline gives CDR1 MNHEY, CDR2 SMNVEV (reference sequence). Written as DNA, the CDR3 is TGTGCCAGCCGAAGCGGGGGGGTTATCGGTGAGCAGTTCTTC. This gives the protein CASRSGGVIGEQFF.

The V and J genes are TRBV28 and TRBJ2-2; D might be TRBD1 (5 bases). The CDR3 has 16 amino acids. Germline CDR1 MDHEN, CDR2 SYDVKM. The germline V and J ends were trimmed by 0 bases and 1 base, with 9 bases remaining between them. The DNA of the CDR3 is TGTGCCAGCAGTTTATGGGCAGGGTTGAACACCGGGGAGCTGTTTTTT. It yields the protein CASSLWAGLNTGELFF. Using reference TRBV28 and TRBJ2-2 for the parts outside the CDR3, the full variable domain is DVKVTQSSRYLVKRTGEKVFLECVQDMDHENMFWYRQDPGLGLRLIYFSYDVKMKEKGDIPEGYSVSREKKERFSLILESASTNQTSMYLCASSLWAGLNTGELFFGEGSRLTVL.

This clone was recorded only once. As DNA, the CDR3 is TGTGCCAGCAGCTTAGTAACCGGGACAGGCCCCACTAGCACAGATACGCAGTATTTT. It yields the protein CASSLVTGTGPTSTDTQYF. The chain couples TRBV7-9 to TRBJ2-3; 8 bases match TRBD1. The germline gives CDR1 SEHNR, CDR2 FQNEAQ (reference sequence). The CDR3 runs to 19 residues. V was clipped by 1 base and J by 0 bases; unmatched bases: 12. Variable domain in full (rest from reference TRBV7-9 and TRBJ2-3): DTGVSQNPRHKITKRGQNVTFRCDPISEHNRLYWYRQTLGQGPEFLTYFQNEAQLEKSRLLSDRFSAERPKGSFSTLEIQRTEQGDSAMYLCASSLVTGTGPTSTDTQYFGPGTRLTVL.

This chain connects TRBV9 to TRBJ2-3; D unclear. Trimming removed 4 bases from V and 0 bases from J, with 15 bases in between. CDR3 length: 16 amino acids. The germline gives CDR1 SGDLS, CDR2 YYNGEE. The CDR3 sequence is CASSLPPGTSTDTQYF. The CDR3 bases are TGTGCCAGCAGCCTCCCCCCGGGCACTAGCACAGATACGCAGTATTTT. Together with reference TRBV9 and TRBJ2-3, the CDR3 gives the full variable domain: DSGVTQTPKHLITATGQRVTLRCSPRSGDLSVYWYQQSLDQGLQFLIQYYNGEERAKGNILERFSAQQFPDLHSELNLSSLELGDSALYFCASSLPPGTSTDTQYFGPGTRLTVL.